The next 26 T cell receptor beta chains were all read from a single sample in a study of blood T cell repertoires in COVID-19. Clones were read by immunoSEQ multiplex PCR, and TCRdb kept only the in-frame ones, dropping some. The top ten clones hold 0.95% to 1.5% of a sample with 200,000 to 250,000 clones, 75% to 85% of them seen once. Sequences were obtained from peripheral blood. Source of these receptors: a woman between 25 and 40 years old with COVID-19, enrolled during active disease.

The chain combines TRBV18 with TRBJ2-7; 8 bases agree with TRBD2. CDR1 KGHSH and CDR2 LQKENI come from the germline V gene. The CDR3 runs 14 residues. V dropped 6 bases and J dropped 3; count of bases not matched to a gene: 7. As DNA, the CDR3 is TGTGCCAGCTCCCCTGGGCTAGCGGGCTACGAGCAGTACTTC. Residues: CASSPGLAGYEQYF.

V and J are TRBV7-6 and TRBJ2-2; 9 positions agree with TRBD2. V lost 5 bases to trimming and J lost 4 bases; unmatched junction nucleotides: 5. The germline V gene has CDR1 SGHVS and CDR2 FNYEAQ. This CDR3 is built from 15 residues. CDR3 in amino acids: CASSRLAGFTGELFF. Here the CDR3 DNA reads TGTGCCAGCAGCAGGCTAGCGGGGTTCACCGGGGAGCTGTTTTTT.

This CDR3 reads CASSYEGETQYF. The CDR3, as DNA: TGTGCCAGCAGTTACGAGGGTGAGACCCAGTACTTC. This chain connects TRBV6-5 to TRBJ2-5; a possible D gene is TRBD2 (5 bases). CDR3 length: 12 amino acids. Germline V gene sequence: CDR1 MNHEY, CDR2 SVGAGI. Trimming pared 2 bases from V and 5 bases from J, leaving 6 bases between.

This clone has a single count. This chain connects TRBV18 to TRBJ2-1; tentative D call: TRBD2 (6 bases). CDR1 is KGHSH, CDR2 LQKENI, per germline. CDR3 length equals 15 residues. The V and J ends lost 1 base and 5 bases respectively, with 12 bases between them. The CDR3 coding sequence is TGTGCCAGCTCACCACGAGTGGCTAGCGACAATGAGCAGTTCTTC. It is translated as CASSPRVASDNEQFF. The full variable domain, rest sourced from reference TRBV18 and TRBJ2-1, is NAGVMQNPRHLVRRRGQEARLRCSPMKGHSHVYWYRQLPEEGLKFMVYLQKENIIDESGMPKERFSAEFPKEGPSILRIQQVVRGDSAAYFCASSPRVASDNEQFFGPGTRLTVL.

The rearrangement joins TRBV12-3 or TRBV12-4 to TRBJ1-1; 9 bases are a match to TRBD1. V lost 6 bases to trimming and J lost 9 bases; unmatched junction nucleotides: 5. This CDR3 spans 12 amino acids. This CDR3 reads CASSQGQGKAFF. The CDR3 DNA reads TGTGCCAGCAGCCAAGGACAGGGGAAAGCTTTCTTT.

The V and J genes are TRBV5-1 and TRBJ2-3; 12 nucleotides line up with TRBD2. Looked up from germline, CDR1 is SGHRS and CDR2 is YFSETQ. The CDR3 has 17 amino acids. With 4 bases clipped from V and 0 bases from J, the junction kept 6 bases outside the gene matches. CDR3 residues: CASSPRTSGASTDTQYF. CDR3 DNA sequence: TGCGCCAGCAGCCCACGGACTAGCGGGGCTAGCACAGATACGCAGTATTTT.

CDR3 bases: TGCGCCAGCAGCTTGGTAGCGACTCCCTCCTACAATGAGCAGTTCTTC. As protein: CASSLVATPSYNEQFF. The chain recombines TRBV5-1 with TRBJ2-1; D is perhaps TRBD2 (5 bases). The ends were cut back, 0 bases at V and 0 bases at J, with 10 bases in the middle. Germline V lookup: CDR1 SGHRS, CDR2 YFSETQ. This CDR3 comprises 16 residues.

This sequence joins TRBV25-1 and TRBJ1-2; the D is unclear. Trimming removed 3 bases at V and 6 bases at J, with 11 bases between. This CDR3 spans 13 amino acids. Germline assignment: CDR1 MGHDK and CDR2 SYGVNS. The CDR3 protein is CASSDLALNGYTF. In nucleotides, the CDR3 is TGTGCCAGCAGTGATTTGGCCCTTAATGGCTACACCTTC.

The rearrangement joins TRBV7-3 to TRBJ2-1, with a weak D call TRBD1 (8 bases). The germline V and J ends were trimmed by 6 bases and 6 bases, with 15 bases remaining between them. This CDR3 region has 14 residues. Germline-derived CDR1 and CDR2 are SGHTA and FQGTGA. CDR3 region: CASRATGGVNEQFF. In nucleotides, the CDR3 is TGTGCCAGCAGAGCTACAGGGGGGGTCAATGAGCAGTTCTTC.

The V gene is TRBV19, the J gene TRBJ2-7; 10 positions agree with TRBD2. V lost 6 bases to trimming and J lost 3 bases; unmatched junction nucleotides: 11. The CDR3 consists of 16 residues. Looked up from germline, CDR1 is LNHDA and CDR2 is SQIVND (reference sequence). The CDR3 here is CASRKRGTSVIYEQYF. CDR3 DNA sequence: TGTGCCAGTAGGAAGAGAGGGACTAGCGTCATCTACGAGCAGTACTTC.

The chain has TRBV2 and TRBJ2-1; TRBD2 matches at 15 bases. After removal of 6 bases from V and 5 bases from J, the junction contained 8 bases not matched to a gene. CDR3 length: 17 amino acids. Germline CDR1 is SNHLY and CDR2 is FYNNEI. The CDR3, as DNA: TGTGCCAGCAGCCTAATTAGGACTAGCGGGAGGGACAATGAGCAGTTCTTC. Amino acids: CASSLIRTSGRDNEQFF.

CDR3 sequence: CASSQDSLSGYEQYF. DNA for the CDR3: TGCGCCAGCAGCCAAGACAGTCTCTCGGGGTACGAGCAGTACTTC. The chain has TRBV4-3 and TRBJ2-7; a weak D match, TRBD2 (5 bases). V was trimmed by 0 bases and J by 4 bases, leaving 13 bases between them. Germline CDR1 LGHNA, CDR2 YSLEER. CDR3 size: 15 residues.

The CDR3 is CASSRDRVDGYTF. The CDR3 nucleotides are TGTGCCAGTAGCCGGGACAGGGTAGATGGCTACACCTTC. The V gene is TRBV19, the J gene TRBJ1-2; TRBD1 matches 9 bases. The germline gives CDR1 LNHDA, CDR2 SQIVND (reference sequence). The V gene end was trimmed by 6 bases and the J gene end by 6 bases; junction bases not matched to a gene: 5. This CDR3 has 13 amino acids.

In its sample, this clone was seen a few times. The chain is built from TRBV3-1 (or the pseudogene TRBV3-2) and TRBJ1-4; 7 bases fit TRBD1. Germline lookup yields CDR1 LGHDT and CDR2 YNNKEL (reference sequence). CDR3 length: 17 amino acids. The V segment lost 1 base and the J segment 0 bases; nucleotides outside the gene matches: 5. DNA of the CDR3: TGTGCCAGCAGCCAAGTTTCAGGGGGAGCAACTAATGAAAAACTGTTTTTT. Translated, it gives CASSQVSGGATNEKLFF.

The chain links TRBV12-3 or TRBV12-4 to TRBJ2-1, with 7 nucleotides matching TRBD1. The CDR3 is made up of 13 amino acids. The ends lost 1 base at V and 8 bases at J; junction bases unmatched: 2. The CDR3 sequence: CASSLEGAHEQFF. The DNA of the CDR3 is TGTGCCAGCAGTTTAGAGGGGGCCCATGAGCAGTTCTTC.

This chain joins TRBV2 and TRBJ1-1; D gene ambiguous. The CDR3 totals 12 residues. Trimming removed 1 base at V and 5 bases at J, with 5 bases between. The germline gives CDR1 SNHLY, CDR2 FYNNEI. CDR3 nucleotides: TGTGCCAGCAGTGAAGGGCGGACTGAAGCTTTCTTT. This encodes CASSEGRTEAFF.

The rearrangement links TRBV7-2 to TRBJ1-1; tentatively, D is TRBD1 (6 bases). This CDR3 comprises 16 residues. Deletions cut 4 bases from V and 4 bases from J, with 19 bases between. Germline V gene lookup returns CDR1 SGHTA and CDR2 FQGNSA. CDR3 in amino acids: CASSWTEQGRGTEAFF. The CDR3 nucleotides read TGTGCCAGCAGCTGGACCGAACAGGGTAGAGGCACTGAAGCTTTCTTT.

The chain couples TRBV7-9 to TRBJ2-2; TRBD2 aligns across 15 bases. Germline values: CDR1 SEHNR, CDR2 FQNEAQ (reference sequence). The CDR3 extends over 18 amino acids. Germline trimming cut 3 bases from V and 4 bases from J; bases unmatched to any gene: 6. The DNA for the CDR3 is TGTGCCAGCAGCTTTGGACTAGCGGGAGGGCCAGGCACCGGGGAGCTGTTTTTT. Translating gives CASSFGLAGGPGTGELFF.

The chain links TRBV6-6 to TRBJ2-3; TRBD2 aligns across 9 bases. Per the germline V gene, CDR1 is MNHNY and CDR2 is SVGAGI (reference sequence). There are 14 residues in the CDR3. The V gene end was trimmed by 6 bases and the J gene end by 3 bases; junction bases not matched to a gene: 4. In DNA, the CDR3 is TGTGCCAGCAGCAGACTAGCGGTTACAGATACGCAGTATTTT. This sequence encodes CASSRLAVTDTQYF.

This clone was seen many times. This rearrangement joins TRBV5-6 to TRBJ2-7; 8 positions agree with TRBD1. The CDR3 length is 16 residues. Germline V gene lookup returns CDR1 SGHDT and CDR2 YYEEEE. Trimming at V came to 4 bases and at J to 4 bases, leaving 13 bases not matched to a gene. The chain's CDR3 is CASSPKFGQGAYEQYF. The CDR3 DNA reads as TGTGCCAGCAGCCCTAAATTTGGACAGGGTGCGTACGAGCAGTACTTC. The entire variable domain, with the rest obtained from reference TRBV5-6 and TRBJ2-7, is as follows: DAGVTQSPTHLIKTRGQQVTLRCSPKSGHDTVSWYQQALGQGPQFIFQYYEEEERQRGNFPDRFSGHQFPNYSSELNVNALLLGDSALYLCASSPKFGQGAYEQYFGPGTRLTVT.

The chain couples TRBV2 to TRBJ1-6; no definite D call. V was shortened by 6 bases and J by 5 bases, with 14 bases between the two germline ends. From germline, CDR1 is SNHLY and CDR2 FYNNEI. The CDR3 has 15 amino acids. The CDR3 DNA is TGTGCCAGCAGCCAAAAGAGTACGGATAATTCACCCCTCCACTTT. Residues: CASSQKSTDNSPLHF. Full variable domain (rest looked up from reference TRBV2 and TRBJ1-6): EPEVTQTPSHQVTQMGQEVILRCVPISNHLYFYWYRQILGQKVEFLVSFYNNEISEKSEIFDDQFSVERPDGSNFTLKIRSTKLEDSAMYFCASSQKSTDNSPLHFGNGTRLTVT.

The chain joins TRBV18 to TRBJ1-5; D perhaps matches TRBD1 (6 bases). CDR3 length: 16 amino acids. Per the germline V gene, CDR1 is KGHSH and CDR2 is LQKENI. Trimming pared 3 bases from V and 1 base from J, leaving 13 bases between. CDR3 in amino acids: CASSPASGGSNQPQHF. In nucleotides, the CDR3 is TGTGCCAGCTCACCTGCTTCGGGGGGCAGCAATCAGCCCCAGCATTTT.

The rearrangement links TRBV6-5 to TRBJ1-2; no reliable D call. Germline lookup yields CDR1 MNHEY and CDR2 SVGAGI. The CDR3 has 13 amino acids. With 6 bases removed from V and 8 bases from J, the gap between germline ends came to 16 bases. CDR3 nucleotides: TGTGCCAGCAGCCGGGATCTATATTCGGGCTACACCTTC. Its translation: CASSRDLYSGYTF.

The chain joins TRBV20-1 to TRBJ2-7; TRBD2 agrees at 8 bases. The CDR3 loop spans 16 amino acids. Germline CDR1 is DFQATT and CDR2 is SNEGSKA (reference sequence). V dropped 3 bases and J dropped 4; count of bases not matched to a gene: 14. The CDR3 sequence is CSASGGAGVNLYEQYF. CDR3 coding DNA: TGCAGTGCTAGTGGGGGAGCGGGAGTTAATCTTTACGAGCAGTACTTC.

The chain carries TRBV19 and TRBJ1-5; D gene ambiguous. The CDR3 is 13 amino acids. Germline CDR1 is LNHDA and CDR2 is SQIVND (reference sequence). V lost 4 bases, J lost 2 bases, and 6 bases lay in between. The CDR3 sequence is CASSSQGNQPQHF. The CDR3 nucleotides are TGTGCCAGTAGTAGTCAGGGCAATCAGCCCCAGCATTTT.

The V gene is TRBV4-3, the J gene TRBJ1-5; a weak D match, TRBD1 (5 bases). The germline V gene encodes CDR1 LGHNA and CDR2 YSLEER. Deletions cut 4 bases from V and 11 bases from J, with 18 bases between. The length of the CDR3 is 14 residues. CDR3 sequence reads: CASSPPRGGKTQHF. The CDR3 DNA sequence: TGCGCCAGCAGCCCCCCCCGGGGCGGGAAGACCCAGCATTTT.